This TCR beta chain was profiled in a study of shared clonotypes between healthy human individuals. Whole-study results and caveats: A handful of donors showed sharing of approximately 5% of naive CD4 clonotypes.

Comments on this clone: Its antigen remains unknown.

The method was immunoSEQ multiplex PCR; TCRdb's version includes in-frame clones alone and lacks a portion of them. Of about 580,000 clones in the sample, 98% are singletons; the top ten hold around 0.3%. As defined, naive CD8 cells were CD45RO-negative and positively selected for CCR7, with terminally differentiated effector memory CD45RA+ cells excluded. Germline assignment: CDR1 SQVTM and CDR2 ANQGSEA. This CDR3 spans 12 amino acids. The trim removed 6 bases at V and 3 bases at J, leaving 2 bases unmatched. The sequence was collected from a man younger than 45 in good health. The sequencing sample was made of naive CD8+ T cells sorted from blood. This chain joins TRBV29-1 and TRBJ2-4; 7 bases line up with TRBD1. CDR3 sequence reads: CSVRDSKNIQYF. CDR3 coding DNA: TGCAGCGTCCGGGACAGCAAAAACATTCAGTACTTC.